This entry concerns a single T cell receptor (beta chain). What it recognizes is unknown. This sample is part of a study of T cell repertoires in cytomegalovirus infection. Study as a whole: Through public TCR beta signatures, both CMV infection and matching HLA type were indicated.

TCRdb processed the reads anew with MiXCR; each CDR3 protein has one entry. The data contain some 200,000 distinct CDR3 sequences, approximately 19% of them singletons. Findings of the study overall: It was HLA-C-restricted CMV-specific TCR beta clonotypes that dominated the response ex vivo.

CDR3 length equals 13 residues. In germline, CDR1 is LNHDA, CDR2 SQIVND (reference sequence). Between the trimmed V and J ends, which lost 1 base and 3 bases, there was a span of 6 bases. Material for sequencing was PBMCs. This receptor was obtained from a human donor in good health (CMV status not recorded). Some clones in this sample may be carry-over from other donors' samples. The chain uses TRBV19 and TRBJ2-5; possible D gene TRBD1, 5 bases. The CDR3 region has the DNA TGTGCCAGTAGTATAGTCAGGGAAGAGACCCAGTACTTC. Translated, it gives CASSIVREETQYF.